The 20 T cell receptor beta chains in this list originate from one sample, sequenced in a study of control samples from healthy donors and cancer patients. Data came from immunoSEQ multiplex PCR; TCRdb stores just in-frame clones and leaves some out. The data contain approximately 15,000 clones, about 90% of them singletons. The sample comprised PBMCs. The origin of the receptors is a woman aged 65 to 85 with colorectal cancer.

This clone was counted a few times. The J gene is TRBJ1-5, the V gene TRBV24-1; 7 bases are shared with TRBD1. The germline V gene encodes CDR1 KGHDR and CDR2 SFDVKD. With V trimmed by 6 bases and J by 2 bases, 0 bases remained unmatched. The CDR3 is 13 residues long. CDR3 in amino acids: CATSTGGNQPQHF. The CDR3 nucleotides read TGTGCCACCAGTACAGGGGGCAATCAGCCCCAGCATTTT.

The table lists this clone with a count of one. V and J are TRBV9 and TRBJ2-7; D is uncertain. The length of the CDR3 is 15 residues. CDR1 and CDR2 from the germline V gene are SGDLS and YYNGEE. V gave up 2 bases and J gave up 2 bases, with 14 bases separating them. CDR3 sequence reads: CASSVGQSHTYEQYF. The CDR3 coding sequence is TGTGCCAGCAGCGTTGGGCAGTCCCACACCTACGAGCAGTACTTC.

The chain carries TRBV27 and TRBJ2-7; 7 nucleotides line up with TRBD1. CDR3 size: 11 residues. Unmatched junction bases numbered 3, after V lost 10 bases and J lost 3 bases. Looked up from germline, CDR1 is MNHEY and CDR2 is SMNVEV (reference sequence). In nucleotides, the CDR3 is TGTGCCACCCGGACAGGCTACGAGCAGTACTTC. This codes for CATRTGYEQYF.

The chain links TRBV11-3 to TRBJ2-2; 8 bases agree with TRBD2. The CDR3 has 15 amino acids. The V gene end was trimmed by 7 bases and the J gene end by 0 bases; junction bases not matched to a gene: 4. Germline CDR1 SGHNT, CDR2 YENEEA. CDR3 amino acids: CASIFSGANTGELFF. CDR3 sequence (DNA): TGTGCCAGCATCTTTAGCGGGGCGAACACCGGGGAGCTGTTTTTT.

The chain carries TRBV9 and TRBJ2-7; TRBD1 or TRBD2 may be the D gene (6 bases each). The CDR3 is made up of 15 amino acids. Per germline, CDR1 SGDLS and CDR2 YYNGEE. V was pared by 2 bases and J by 1 base, with 13 bases between. The CDR3 region has the DNA TGTGCCAGCAGCGTCGGTGGGGGGCAATCCTACGAGCAGTACTTC. This translates into CASSVGGGQSYEQYF.

This chain uses TRBV4-3 with TRBJ2-5; the D gene could be TRBD1 or TRBD2 (5 bases each). Germline V gene data show CDR1 as LGHNA and CDR2 as YSLEER. The CDR3 loop spans 16 amino acids. Trimming left V 0 bases short and J 5 bases short, with 16 bases between. Written as DNA, the CDR3 is TGCGCCAGCAGCCAAGATAGGGGACGGTTGGGGGAGACCCAGTACTTC. Its translation is CASSQDRGRLGETQYF.

The genes are TRBV9 and TRBJ2-3, with D maybe TRBD1 (6 bases). Germline V gene lookup returns CDR1 SGDLS and CDR2 YYNGEE. The CDR3 sequence is 15 residues long. V was pared by 3 bases and J by 5 bases, with 16 bases between. The CDR3 protein is CASSDRMGAGDTQYF. CDR3 sequence (DNA): TGTGCCAGCAGCGACAGGATGGGGGCGGGAGATACGCAGTATTTT.

The rearrangement links TRBV6-5 to TRBJ1-2; 7 positions agree with TRBD1. This CDR3 contains 14 residues. Trimming removed 4 bases from V and 6 bases from J; junction bases left unmatched: 8. Germline CDR1 is MNHEY and CDR2 is SVGAGI. CDR3 region: CASSFPGGGDGYTF. CDR3 DNA sequence: TGTGCCAGCAGTTTCCCCGGAGGGGGCGATGGCTACACCTTC.

As DNA, the CDR3 is TGCAGCGTTGTCCTGACAGGGGTCTACGAGCAGTACTTC. Translating gives CSVVLTGVYEQYF. The rearrangement joins TRBV29-1 to TRBJ2-7, with 8 nucleotides matching TRBD1. The CDR3 runs 13 residues. V was pared by 4 bases and J by 3 bases, with 5 bases of the junction left unmatched. CDR1 is SQVTM, CDR2 ANQGSEA, per germline.

The chain is built from TRBV19 and TRBJ1-1; D not resolved. CDR1 is LNHDA and CDR2 is SQIVND in the germline V gene (reference sequence). The CDR3 is made up of 12 amino acids. V was clipped by 9 bases and J by 6 bases, with 14 bases between them. The CDR3 DNA reads as TGTGCCAGCCGGACGGGGAGGGCTGAAGCTTTCTTT. This encodes CASRTGRAEAFF.

The chain recombines TRBV19 with TRBJ1-1; the D gene is possibly TRBD1 (6 bases). The CDR3 contains 17 residues. The V gene's germline CDR1 is LNHDA and CDR2 SQIVND (reference sequence). V was cut by 6 bases and J by 0 bases, with 20 bases left in between. The CDR3 nucleotides are TGTGCCAGTAGCCCCTTAAGAAGGACAGTGGTGAACACTGAAGCTTTCTTT. Amino acids: CASSPLRRTVVNTEAFF.

The V and J genes are TRBV4-3 and TRBJ2-3, with 8 positions matching TRBD2. The trim removed 2 bases at V and 0 bases at J, leaving 4 bases unmatched. CDR1 and CDR2 from the germline V gene are LGHNA and YSLEER. The CDR3 covers 16 residues. DNA for the CDR3: TGCGCCAGCAGCCAACTACTAGCGGAGAGCACAGATACGCAGTATTTT. Translating it yields CASSQLLAESTDTQYF.

The chain uses TRBV5-4 and TRBJ1-2, with 8 bases fitting TRBD1. V lost 4 bases, J lost 2 bases, and 7 bases stayed unmatched. This CDR3 spans 15 amino acids. Germline V gene data show CDR1 as SGHNT and CDR2 as YYREEE (reference sequence). The CDR3 sequence: CASSAGQGWNYGYTF. In DNA form, the CDR3 reads TGTGCCAGCAGCGCCGGACAGGGCTGGAACTATGGCTACACCTTC.

J is TRBJ2-5 and V is TRBV14; a possible D gene is TRBD1 (6 bases). CDR1 and CDR2 (germline): SGHDN, FVKESK. V was trimmed by 1 base and J by 6 bases, leaving 12 bases between them. The CDR3 has 14 amino acids. CDR3 loop: CASSQVQGTKTQYF. As DNA, the CDR3 is TGTGCCAGCAGCCAAGTTCAGGGGACGAAGACCCAGTACTTC.

J is TRBJ2-7 and V is TRBV10-3; D ambiguous. The V gene's germline CDR1 is ENHRY and CDR2 SYGVKD. The CDR3 is 13 amino acids. V gave up 2 bases and J gave up 0 bases, with 5 bases separating them. The CDR3 DNA is TGTGCCATCAGTGAGGGAGACTCCTACGAGCAGTACTTC. Its translation is CAISEGDSYEQYF.

The rearrangement links TRBV18 to TRBJ1-5; 9 bases align to TRBD1. Trimming removed 3 bases from V and 0 bases from J; junction bases left unmatched: 3. CDR3 length equals 16 residues. From germline, CDR1 is KGHSH and CDR2 LQKENI. Here the CDR3 reads CASSPSGQGSNQPQHF. The DNA of the CDR3 is TGTGCCAGCTCACCTTCGGGACAGGGTAGCAATCAGCCCCAGCATTTT. Combining the CDR3 with reference TRBV18 and TRBJ1-5 gives the whole variable domain NAGVMQNPRHLVRRRGQEARLRCSPMKGHSHVYWYRQLPEEGLKFMVYLQKENIIDESGMPKERFSAEFPKEGPSILRIQQVVRGDSAAYFCASSPSGQGSNQPQHFGDGTRLSIL.

This rearrangement joins TRBV19 to TRBJ1-1, with D uncertain. CDR1 and CDR2 from the germline V gene are LNHDA and SQIVND (reference sequence). This CDR3 has 13 residues. V was pared by 0 bases and J by 5 bases, with 7 bases between. CDR3 coding DNA: TGTGCCAGTAGTATAGATTGGATTACTGAAGCTTTCTTT. It codes for CASSIDWITEAFF.

V gene TRBV16 combines with J gene TRBJ2-1; the match to TRBD2 covers 8 bases. The CDR3 consists of 16 residues. J lost 6 bases, V lost 0 bases, and 7 bases had no gene match. CDR1 and CDR2 from the germline V gene are KGHSY and FQNENV. The CDR3 nucleotides read TGTGCCAGCAGCCAATCGGCGGGGGGTTTCATCAATGAGCAGTTCTTC. Protein: CASSQSAGGFINEQFF.

This clone appeared a single time. J is TRBJ2-2 and V is TRBV19, with D possibly being TRBD1 or TRBD2 (5 bases each). Germline CDR1 reads LNHDA; CDR2 reads SQIVND (reference sequence). The V end lost 7 bases, the J end lost 5 bases, and 14 bases lay between the germline ends. The length of the CDR3 is 14 residues. The CDR3 reads CASTRRGGTGELFF. CDR3 DNA: TGTGCCAGTACCCGTCGGGGCGGAACCGGGGAGCTGTTTTTT.

The V call is TRBV7-6, the J call TRBJ2-3, with TRBD2 identical over 13 bases. The CDR3 contains 17 residues. Germline CDR1 SGHVS, CDR2 FNYEAQ. Unmatched junction bases numbered 19, after V lost 5 bases and J lost 14 bases. The CDR3 DNA sequence: TGTGCCAGCAGCCCAATGGCGTCCACTAGCGGGGGGGAGTGGCGGTATTTT. This encodes CASSPMASTSGGEWRYF.